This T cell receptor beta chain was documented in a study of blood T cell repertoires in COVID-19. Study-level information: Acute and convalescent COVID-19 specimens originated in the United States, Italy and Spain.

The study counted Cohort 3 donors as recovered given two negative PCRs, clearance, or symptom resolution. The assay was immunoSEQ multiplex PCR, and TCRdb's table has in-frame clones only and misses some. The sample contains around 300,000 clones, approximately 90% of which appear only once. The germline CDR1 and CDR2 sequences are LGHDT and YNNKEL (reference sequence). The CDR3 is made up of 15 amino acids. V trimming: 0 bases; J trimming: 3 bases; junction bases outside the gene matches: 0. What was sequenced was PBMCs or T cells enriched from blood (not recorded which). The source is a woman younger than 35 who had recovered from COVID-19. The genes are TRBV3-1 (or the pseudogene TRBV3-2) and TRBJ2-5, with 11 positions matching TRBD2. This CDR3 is CASSQETSGEETQYF. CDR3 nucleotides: TGTGCCAGCAGCCAAGAGACTAGCGGGGAAGAGACCCAGTACTTC.